The sequence of this T cell receptor (beta chain) was determined in a study of monozygotic twins with inflammatory bowel disease. Germline CDR1 GTSNPN, CDR2 SVGIG (reference sequence). The CDR3 extends over 13 amino acids. As to this clonotype: Its antigen is unknown.

Study-wide results and caveats: Among patients, repertoires may have gained variability from differing immunosuppressive treatments. The sharing of clonotypes with others was lower in IBD patients than in healthy twins, especially with disease activity.

Each UMI, carrying a 6-nucleotide sample barcode, came from template switching. For both chains, the TCRalpha and TCRbeta cDNA went through two nested PCRs of approximately 16 and 10 cycles. From the 5' RACE reads, TCRdb lists one entry per CDR3 protein and no DNA. There are approximately 400,000 distinct CDR3 sequences in the sample, with 2% to 3% held by the top ten. This sequence was found in a human donor with ulcerative colitis or Crohn's disease, or a healthy co-twin of an affected twin (not recorded which). Sequenced: blood. The V gene is TRBV30, the J gene TRBJ1-1; without DNA, the TCRdb call of TRBD1 cannot be checked. The CDR3 protein is CAWRPGGDTEAFF.